The clone carrying this T cell receptor (beta chain) was counted a few times. What it recognizes is unknown. Sequencing used immunoSEQ multiplex PCR; TCRdb keeps in-frame clones, though not all of them. Among roughly 30,000 clones listed, around 85% were seen once. This sample is part of a study of graft-versus-host responses after intestinal transplantation. Study-wide background: Induction using anti-thymocyte globulin, followed by tacrolimus and steroids for approximately 3 years, was given to all recipients.

Study-wide findings and caveats: GvH clones were found in recipient marrow; some appeared first in ileum or blood. High graft-versus-host to host-versus-graft clonal ratios were seen in allografts of patients with graft-donor T cell macrochimerism.

V lost 2 bases to trimming and J lost 4 bases, with 12 bases between them. CDR3 length: 15 residues. The germline CDR1 and CDR2 sequences are MRHNA and SNTAGT. The gene calls are TRBV6-4 and TRBJ2-1; possibly TRBD2 for D (7 bases). Specimen: unstimulated CD8+ T cells sorted from spleen or lymph node cells, collected before intestinal transplant. The TCR originated in a human donor who received an intestinal transplant. The CDR3 DNA is TGTGCCAGCAGTGACCAAGCGGGGACATACAATGAGCAGTTCTTC. Amino acid sequence: CASSDQAGTYNEQFF.